A selection of T cell receptor beta chains follows, all from one sample in a study of shared clonotypes between healthy human individuals. This table comes from immunoSEQ multiplex PCR, and its TCRdb copy is limited to in-frame clones, with some not included. The table includes about 680,000 clones, around three quarters detected once. The source material was memory CD4+ T cells sorted from blood. The source of these receptors is a young woman in good health. The CDR3 runs from the conserved cysteine through the conserved F or W. Each record gives: J gene, D gene, clone size, V gene, CDR3 length, CDR3 DNA, CDR3 protein. A D gene is named only where the DNA matches it firmly. Some rows have no size entry. The others give once, few or many, or a class for an expanded clone.

J gene: TRBJ1-1
D gene: -
clone size: -
V gene: TRBV2
CDR3 length: 13
CDR3 DNA: TGTGCCAGCAGTAATCGGGGGCTGGGTGAAGCTTTCTTT
CDR3 protein: CASSNRGLGEAFF

J gene: TRBJ2-3
D gene: -
clone size: -
V gene: TRBV2
CDR3 length: 15
CDR3 DNA: TGTGCCAGCAGACGCAACCTAGGCTACACAGATACGCAGTATTTT
CDR3 protein: CASRRNLGYTDTQYF

J gene: TRBJ2-7
D gene: -
clone size: many
V gene: TRBV28
CDR3 length: 16
CDR3 DNA: TGTGCCAGCAGTTTTCCGGGGGGCGGCCGGTCCTACGAGCAGTACTTC
CDR3 protein: CASSFPGGGRSYEQYF

J gene: TRBJ2-2
D gene: TRBD1
clone size: once
V gene: TRBV25-1
CDR3 length: 14
CDR3 DNA: TGTGCCAGCCAGACAGGGGGCGACACCGGGGAGCTGTTTTTT
CDR3 protein: CASQTGGDTGELFF

J gene: TRBJ2-1
D gene: TRBD2
clone size: -
V gene: TRBV27
CDR3 length: 15
CDR3 DNA: TGTGCCAGCAGTTTAAAGGCGGGACTAGGGGCTGAGCAGTTCTTC
CDR3 protein: CASSLKAGLGAEQFF

J gene: TRBJ2-3
D gene: -
clone size: -
V gene: TRBV10-3
CDR3 length: 13
CDR3 DNA: TGTGCCATCAGTGAGTCAGGAAGGGATACGCAGTATTTT
CDR3 protein: CAISESGRDTQYF

J gene: TRBJ1-5
D gene: -
clone size: few
V gene: TRBV27
CDR3 length: 13
CDR3 DNA: TGTGCCAGCAGTGTCGTACGCGCTCAGCCCCAGCATTTT
CDR3 protein: CASSVVRAQPQHF

J gene: TRBJ2-2
D gene: -
clone size: -
V gene: TRBV28
CDR3 length: 14
CDR3 DNA: TGTGCCAGCAGTTATGGACAACTCCCCGGGGAGCTGTTTTTT
CDR3 protein: CASSYGQLPGELFF

J gene: TRBJ2-7
D gene: TRBD2
clone size: -
V gene: TRBV18
CDR3 length: 17
CDR3 DNA: TGTGCCAGCTCACCACCGGGACTAGCTGATTACTCCTACGAGCAGTACTTC
CDR3 protein: CASSPPGLADYSYEQYF

J gene: TRBJ1-5
D gene: -
clone size: few
V gene: TRBV28
CDR3 length: 17
CDR3 DNA: TGTGCCAGCACGACATTATTGGCAGAGCCCCTCAATCAGCCCCAGCATTTT
CDR3 protein: CASTTLLAEPLNQPQHF

J gene: TRBJ1-1
D gene: TRBD1
clone size: -
V gene: TRBV6-6
CDR3 length: 15
CDR3 DNA: TGTGCCAGCAGTTACGGCGACAGGGTGGAAACTGAAGCTTTCTTT
CDR3 protein: CASSYGDRVETEAFF

J gene: TRBJ1-6
D gene: -
clone size: -
V gene: TRBV28
CDR3 length: 14
CDR3 DNA: TGTGCCAGCAGGTCAGCTACGGCGGGAGCACCCCTCCACTTT
CDR3 protein: CASRSATAGAPLHF

J gene: TRBJ2-7
D gene: TRBD1
clone size: many
V gene: TRBV28
CDR3 length: 16
CDR3 DNA: TGTGCCAGCAGTCCCCCGGGACAGGGGGCAAAAAACGAGCAGTACTTC
CDR3 protein: CASSPPGQGAKNEQYF

J gene: TRBJ2-7
D gene: TRBD2
clone size: -
V gene: TRBV27
CDR3 length: 13
CDR3 DNA: TGTGCCAGCAGGGGTAGCGGGGGTTGGGAGCAGTACTTC
CDR3 protein: CASRGSGGWEQYF

J gene: TRBJ2-7
D gene: TRBD2
clone size: -
V gene: TRBV19
CDR3 length: 15
CDR3 DNA: TGTGCCAGTAGTGAGGGCAGTAGCGGGGAATACGAGCAGTACTTC
CDR3 protein: CASSEGSSGEYEQYF

J gene: TRBJ2-1
D gene: TRBD2
clone size: -
V gene: TRBV7-9
CDR3 length: 15
CDR3 DNA: TGTGCCAGCAGTACGGGACTAGCGCGAGGCTATGAGCAGTTCTTC
CDR3 protein: CASSTGLARGYEQFF

J gene: TRBJ1-1
D gene: -
clone size: -
V gene: TRBV11-2
CDR3 length: 13
CDR3 DNA: TGTGCCAGCGGAACGCAGCGGGACACTGAAGCTTTCTTT
CDR3 protein: CASGTQRDTEAFF

J gene: TRBJ2-2
D gene: -
clone size: -
V gene: TRBV5-8
CDR3 length: 11
CDR3 DNA: TGTGCCAGCAGCTTGCCCGGGGAGCTGTTTTTT
CDR3 protein: CASSLPGELFF

J gene: TRBJ2-3
D gene: -
clone size: -
V gene: TRBV7-2
CDR3 length: 13
CDR3 DNA: TGTGCCAGCAGATCTAGTGGGGCCGATACGCAGTATTTT
CDR3 protein: CASRSSGADTQYF

J gene: TRBJ2-2
D gene: TRBD2
clone size: few
V gene: TRBV9
CDR3 length: 16
CDR3 DNA: TGTGCCTCTTACCGGGGACTAGCGGGACGCACCGGGGAGCTGTTTTTT
CDR3 protein: CASYRGLAGRTGELFF

J gene: TRBJ2-3
D gene: -
clone size: -
V gene: TRBV11-3
CDR3 length: 15
CDR3 DNA: TGTGCCAGCAGCTCACAGGGCCTCGGCACAGATACGCAGTATTTT
CDR3 protein: CASSSQGLGTDTQYF

J gene: TRBJ2-7
D gene: -
clone size: -
V gene: TRBV18
CDR3 length: 14
CDR3 DNA: TGTGCCAGCTCACCTCTAGACCCCTCCTACGAGCAGTACTTC
CDR3 protein: CASSPLDPSYEQYF

J gene: TRBJ2-5
D gene: -
clone size: few
V gene: TRBV5-4
CDR3 length: 13
CDR3 DNA: TGTGCCAGCAGCTTGGCTGTCGAAGAGACCCAGTACTTC
CDR3 protein: CASSLAVEETQYF

J gene: TRBJ2-2
D gene: -
clone size: -
V gene: TRBV6-5
CDR3 length: 14
CDR3 DNA: TGTGCCAGCAGGCGATCCTTAAACACCGGGGAGCTGTTTTTT
CDR3 protein: CASRRSLNTGELFF

J gene: TRBJ2-2
D gene: -
clone size: once
V gene: TRBV25-1
CDR3 length: 13
CDR3 DNA: TGTGCCAGCAGTGAACTAGAGCCCGGGGAGCTGTTTTTT
CDR3 protein: CASSELEPGELFF

J gene: TRBJ2-2
D gene: -
clone size: few
V gene: TRBV9
CDR3 length: 13
CDR3 DNA: TGTGCCAGCTCCCGGCGTCCCACCGGGGAGCTGTTTTTT
CDR3 protein: CASSRRPTGELFF

J gene: TRBJ1-1
D gene: -
clone size: -
V gene: TRBV19
CDR3 length: 13
CDR3 DNA: TGTGCCAGTAGCCCAGGTTATCAGACTGAAGCTTTCTTT
CDR3 protein: CASSPGYQTEAFF

J gene: TRBJ2-7
D gene: -
clone size: -
V gene: TRBV4-1
CDR3 length: 18
CDR3 DNA: TGCGCCAGCAGCGCTTTTGGGTTCAGGGCGCCCCGATCCTACGAGCAGTACTTC
CDR3 protein: CASSAFGFRAPRSYEQYF

J gene: TRBJ2-7
D gene: TRBD1
clone size: -
V gene: TRBV7-9
CDR3 length: 14
CDR3 DNA: TGTGCCAGCAGCCGAGAGACAGGGACCTACGAGCAGTACTTC
CDR3 protein: CASSRETGTYEQYF

J gene: TRBJ2-7
D gene: TRBD2
clone size: -
V gene: TRBV5-1
CDR3 length: 15
CDR3 DNA: TGCGCCAGCAGCTTTCTAGCGGGGGGCTCCTACGAGCAGTACTTC
CDR3 protein: CASSFLAGGSYEQYF

J gene: TRBJ2-5
D gene: -
clone size: -
V gene: TRBV7-6
CDR3 length: 15
CDR3 DNA: TGTGCCAGCAGCCGTCGGTATCGGAGGCAAGAGACCCAGTACTTC
CDR3 protein: CASSRRYRRQETQYF

J gene: TRBJ2-1
D gene: TRBD1
clone size: -
V gene: TRBV28
CDR3 length: 12
CDR3 DNA: TGTGTCAGCAGGACGACAGGGAATGAGCAGTTCTTC
CDR3 protein: CVSRTTGNEQFF

J gene: TRBJ2-3
D gene: -
clone size: -
V gene: TRBV9
CDR3 length: 15
CDR3 DNA: TGTGCCAGCAGCCCAGTAGTGGGGAAGTCCGATACGCAGTATTTT
CDR3 protein: CASSPVVGKSDTQYF

J gene: TRBJ2-3
D gene: TRBD1
clone size: once
V gene: TRBV7-9
CDR3 length: 15
CDR3 DNA: TGTGCCAGCAGCGCGAGACAGGGAACCACAGATACGCAGTATTTT
CDR3 protein: CASSARQGTTDTQYF

J gene: TRBJ2-4
D gene: TRBD2
clone size: -
V gene: TRBV4-1
CDR3 length: 20
CDR3 DNA: TGCGCCAGCAGCCCTCGGGGGTTGTTAGCGGGAGAATTTGCCAAAAACATTCAGTACTTC
CDR3 protein: CASSPRGLLAGEFAKNIQYF

J gene: TRBJ1-1
D gene: TRBD1
clone size: few
V gene: TRBV2
CDR3 length: 14
CDR3 DNA: TGTGCCAGAAACCCCAAACCGGGACAGAGAGAAGCTTTCTTT
CDR3 protein: CARNPKPGQREAFF

J gene: TRBJ1-1
D gene: TRBD1
clone size: once
V gene: TRBV29-1
CDR3 length: 16
CDR3 DNA: TGCAGCGTTGCTGGAGGGGGCTCGGGGAGGAACACTGAAGCTTTCTTT
CDR3 protein: CSVAGGGSGRNTEAFF

J gene: TRBJ2-1
D gene: -
clone size: once
V gene: TRBV5-1
CDR3 length: 16
CDR3 DNA: TGCGCCAGCAGCTCTGCCGGCAGCAGCTCCTACAATGAGCAGTTCTTC
CDR3 protein: CASSSAGSSSYNEQFF

J gene: TRBJ2-7
D gene: TRBD2
clone size: -
V gene: TRBV7-2
CDR3 length: 14
CDR3 DNA: TGTGCCAGCAGCTTAGGGACTAGCGGGAGAAGGCAGTACTTC
CDR3 protein: CASSLGTSGRRQYF

J gene: TRBJ2-3
D gene: -
clone size: -
V gene: TRBV2
CDR3 length: 14
CDR3 DNA: TGTGCCAGCAGTGAGGCGGTCTACACAGATACGCAGTATTTT
CDR3 protein: CASSEAVYTDTQYF

J gene: TRBJ2-7
D gene: -
clone size: -
V gene: TRBV2
CDR3 length: 14
CDR3 DNA: TGTGCCAGCAACGGGGACCTGCTATCCTACGAGCAGTACTTC
CDR3 protein: CASNGDLLSYEQYF

J gene: TRBJ1-5
D gene: -
clone size: few
V gene: TRBV6-6
CDR3 length: 14
CDR3 DNA: TGTGCCAGCAGTCTACAAGCCCCCAATCAGCCCCAGCATTTT
CDR3 protein: CASSLQAPNQPQHF

J gene: TRBJ2-1
D gene: TRBD1
clone size: few
V gene: TRBV5-1
CDR3 length: 15
CDR3 DNA: TGCGCCAGCAGCTTGGGGGACAGAGACCTCAATGAGCAGTTCTTC
CDR3 protein: CASSLGDRDLNEQFF

J gene: TRBJ1-3
D gene: -
clone size: -
V gene: TRBV28
CDR3 length: 17
CDR3 DNA: TGTGCCAGCAGAGGGAACGGACTTACCACCTCTGGAAACACCATATATTTT
CDR3 protein: CASRGNGLTTSGNTIYF

J gene: TRBJ1-5
D gene: TRBD1
clone size: -
V gene: TRBV27
CDR3 length: 16
CDR3 DNA: TGTGCCAGCAGTTTAGTCGGGACAGGGTTCAATCAGCCCCAGCATTTT
CDR3 protein: CASSLVGTGFNQPQHF